The 17 T cell receptor beta chains below all came from one sample that was sequenced in a study of cytomegalovirus exposure and HLA in healthy donors. Primers for the PCR totalled 60 Vbeta and 13 Jbeta. The protocol was immunoSEQ multiplex PCR, while the TCRdb copy is restricted to in-frame clones and leaves out a portion. The sample has more than 110,000 clones, 75% to 90% seen once. The sample consisted of PBMCs. These receptors came from a female donor in good health and CMV-seronegative.

The chain uses TRBV6-5 and TRBJ2-1; TRBD1 agrees at 9 bases. The CDR3 is made up of 15 amino acids. Germline trimming cut 0 bases from V and 3 bases from J; bases unmatched to any gene: 0. Germline CDR1 is MNHEY and CDR2 is SVGAGI. The CDR3 coding sequence is TGTGCCAGCAGTTACTCGACAGGGGGCTACAATGAGCAGTTCTTC. It encodes CASSYSTGGYNEQFF.

V usage is TRBV6-5 and J usage is TRBJ2-2, with 9 bases fitting TRBD1. The CDR3 is 15 amino acids. Germline V gene sequence: CDR1 MNHEY, CDR2 SVGAGI. The junction had 5 bases not matched to a gene; V was cut back by 6 bases and J by 3 bases. This chain's CDR3 is CASSPDRGDTGELFF. DNA for the CDR3: TGTGCCAGCAGCCCGGACAGGGGTGACACCGGGGAGCTGTTTTTT.

This rearrangement joins TRBV28 to TRBJ1-1, with D possibly matching TRBD1 (5 bases). Germline values: CDR1 MDHEN, CDR2 SYDVKM. The CDR3 runs 14 residues. V gave up 6 bases and J gave up 4 bases, with 15 bases separating them. CDR3 sequence reads: CASRLGGRSTEAFF. CDR3 DNA: TGTGCCAGCAGACTCGGGGGAAGGAGCACTGAAGCTTTCTTT.

The chain recombines TRBV7-9 with TRBJ2-3, with 7 bases lining up with TRBD2. J gave up 3 bases and V 10 bases, and 16 bases lay outside the gene matches. The V gene's germline CDR1 is SEHNR and CDR2 FQNEAQ (reference sequence). The CDR3 has 16 amino acids. The CDR3 here is CAIPLDGGSGTDTQYF. The CDR3 DNA is TGTGCCATCCCTCTCGACGGCGGGAGTGGGACAGATACGCAGTATTTT.

The chain uses TRBV15 and TRBJ2-3; 8 positions match TRBD2. CDR1 and CDR2 (germline): LNHNV, YYDKDF (reference sequence). The V gene end was trimmed by 3 bases and the J gene end by 4 bases; junction bases not matched to a gene: 3. The CDR3 has 14 residues. The CDR3 loop reads CATSSPGLADTQYF. CDR3 sequence (DNA): TGTGCCACCAGCAGTCCGGGACTAGCAGATACGCAGTATTTT.

The CDR3 bases are TGTGCCTGGACTAGACAGGGGCCGCAGTATGGCTACACCTTC. Translation: CAWTRQGPQYGYTF. This chain connects TRBV30 to TRBJ1-2; 8 bases fit TRBD1. V was clipped by 4 bases and J by 5 bases; unmatched bases: 9. The length of the CDR3 is 14 residues. Germline V gene lookup returns CDR1 GTSNPN and CDR2 SVGIG (reference sequence).

The chain recombines TRBV13 with TRBJ2-2; maybe TRBD1 (6 bases). The CDR3 loop spans 14 amino acids. V gave up 5 bases and J gave up 7 bases, with 14 bases separating them. Germline CDR1 is PRHDT and CDR2 is FYEKMQ (reference sequence). CDR3 in amino acids: CASSNYRDGGELFF. CDR3 nucleotide sequence: TGTGCCAGCAGCAACTACAGGGACGGCGGGGAGCTGTTTTTT.

This chain connects TRBV30 to TRBJ1-1; D ambiguous. The CDR3 is made up of 11 amino acids. Germline CDR1 reads GTSNPN; CDR2 reads SVGIG (reference sequence). Trimming removed 0 bases at V and 5 bases at J, with 4 bases between. CDR3 sequence (DNA): TGTGCCTGGAGTGTACTTACTGAAGCTTTCTTT. It translates to CAWSVLTEAFF.

This sequence joins TRBV14 and TRBJ1-1; maybe TRBD1 (5 bases). CDR3 length equals 17 residues. Germline CDR1 is SGHDN and CDR2 is FVKESK. Trimming left V 1 base short and J 1 base short, with 16 bases between. The CDR3 is CASSQAPAGTPNTEAFF. CDR3 bases: TGTGCCAGCAGCCAAGCGCCCGCCGGGACTCCGAACACTGAAGCTTTCTTT.

This sequence joins TRBV6-4 and TRBJ2-2; 7 positions agree with TRBD1. The CDR3 length is 15 residues. Germline V lookup: CDR1 MRHNA, CDR2 SNTAGT. V trimming: 6 bases; J trimming: 4 bases; junction bases outside the gene matches: 8. As DNA, the CDR3 is TGTGCCAGCAGGGATCAGTCAGGGGGCACCGGGGAGCTGTTTTTT. Its protein is CASRDQSGGTGELFF.

V gene TRBV29-1 combines with J gene TRBJ1-1, with D possibly being TRBD1 (6 bases). This CDR3 has 13 residues. Deletions cut 6 bases from V and 3 bases from J, with 14 bases between. Germline CDR1 reads SQVTM; CDR2 reads ANQGSEA. The CDR3 sequence: CSVSDRGYTEAFF. The CDR3 bases are TGCAGCGTATCGGACAGAGGATACACTGAAGCTTTCTTT.

V and J are TRBV25-1 and TRBJ2-2; no firm D call. The CDR3 consists of 10 residues. CDR1 and CDR2 from the germline V gene are MGHDK and SYGVNS. V was clipped by 6 bases and J by 11 bases, with 7 bases between them. The CDR3, as DNA: TGTGCCAGCAGGGGCCGTGAGCTGTTTTTT. Its protein is CASRGRELFF.

The chain joins TRBV27 to TRBJ1-1; 7 bases are a match to TRBD1. CDR1 is MNHEY, CDR2 SMNVEV, per germline (reference sequence). The CDR3 length is 14 residues. The trim removed 5 bases at V and 4 bases at J, leaving 7 bases unmatched. CDR3 loop: CASSPDRVGTEAFF. For the CDR3, the DNA is TGTGCCAGCAGTCCTGACAGGGTCGGCACTGAAGCTTTCTTT.

The chain employs TRBV5-1 and TRBJ2-1; maybe TRBD2 (5 bases). The CDR3 runs 13 residues. Between the trimmed V and J ends, which lost 4 bases and 5 bases, there was a span of 10 bases. CDR1 is SGHRS and CDR2 is YFSETQ in the germline V gene. The CDR3: CASSVDSNNEQFF. CDR3 in DNA: TGCGCCAGCAGCGTGGACTCTAACAATGAGCAGTTCTTC.

V gene TRBV27 combines with J gene TRBJ2-1; 12 nucleotides match TRBD1. With V trimmed by 4 bases and J by 9 bases, 10 bases remained unmatched. Germline CDR1 MNHEY, CDR2 SMNVEV (reference sequence). This CDR3 has 16 amino acids. The CDR3 nucleotides are TGTGCCAGCAGTTATACGGGACAGGGGGCATTTCGTGAGCAGTTCTTC. It yields the protein CASSYTGQGAFREQFF.

The chain carries TRBV20-1 and TRBJ2-7; tentatively, D is TRBD1 (5 bases). CDR1 DFQATT and CDR2 SNEGSKA come from the germline V gene (reference sequence). Trimming removed 0 bases from V and 7 bases from J, with 7 bases in between. The CDR3 extends over 11 amino acids. The CDR3 DNA reads TGCAGTGCTAGAGATCAGGGAGAGCAGTACTTC. Its translation is CSARDQGEQYF.

In its sample, this clone was seen a few times. The chain links TRBV29-1 to TRBJ2-1, with TRBD2 matching over 7 bases. J lost 15 bases, V lost 5 bases, and 16 bases had no gene match. The CDR3 extends over 13 amino acids. Looked up from germline, CDR1 is SQVTM and CDR2 is ANQGSEA. The CDR3 sequence is CSVLTPHGEGLFF. The CDR3 DNA is TGCAGCGTTCTTACGCCTCATGGGGAGGGCCTGTTCTTC.